Following are 10 T cell receptor beta chains from one sample sequenced in a study of cytomegalovirus exposure and HLA in healthy donors. The PCR made use of 60 Vbeta and 13 Jbeta primers. The data were produced by immunoSEQ multiplex PCR, yet TCRdb's version contains in-frame clones alone and is incomplete. The sample carries under 150,000 clones, 50% to 70% recorded once. Sequencing was carried out using PBMCs. The receptors originated from a woman between 40 and 55 years old in good health and CMV-seropositive.

The V and J genes are TRBV7-3 and TRBJ2-3; D not resolved. The germline CDR1 and CDR2 sequences are SGHTA and FQGTGA. V shed 2 bases and J shed 1 base, with 10 bases lying between them. This CDR3 contains 15 residues. CDR3 in DNA: TGTGCCAGCAGCTTAGTTCCCCGCGGCACAGATACGCAGTATTTT. Protein product: CASSLVPRGTDTQYF.

This clone was seen only once. This chain uses TRBV18 with TRBJ2-5, with TRBD1 matching 10 bases. This CDR3 is 15 amino acids long. Per germline, CDR1 KGHSH and CDR2 LQKENI. Unmatched junction bases numbered 6, after V lost 3 bases and J lost 5 bases. The CDR3 DNA follows: TGTGCCAGCTCACCGGAGACAGGGGGCGATGAGACCCAGTACTTC. It encodes CASSPETGGDETQYF.

This clone has more than one count but fewer than ten. The rearrangement joins TRBV6-6 to TRBJ1-1; 9 bases fit TRBD1. The trim removed 4 bases at V and 11 bases at J, leaving 8 bases unmatched. The CDR3 is 13 amino acids. Germline assignment: CDR1 MNHNY and CDR2 SVGAGI (reference sequence). CDR3 protein: CASSWGQGYDAFF. As DNA, the CDR3 is TGTGCCAGCAGTTGGGGACAGGGCTACGACGCTTTCTTT.

This clone was detected only a few times. This sequence joins TRBV4-2 and TRBJ1-1, with D hard to call. This CDR3 region has 18 residues. Germline V gives CDR1 LGHNA, CDR2 YNFKEQ. V shed 1 base and J shed 3 bases, with 21 bases lying between them. The CDR3 sequence is CASSQAIGSGPKDTEAFF. The CDR3 DNA is TGTGCCAGCAGCCAAGCGATAGGGAGTGGGCCCAAAGACACTGAAGCTTTCTTT.

V and J are TRBV7-2 and TRBJ1-1; D not resolved. Germline CDR1 and CDR2: SGHTA and FQGNSA. The CDR3 consists of 13 residues. Deletions cut 1 base from V and 3 bases from J, with 6 bases between. The CDR3 DNA sequence: TGTGCCAGCAGCTTAGTAGCGGACACTGAAGCTTTCTTT. Translating gives CASSLVADTEAFF.

The rearrangement links TRBV7-8 to TRBJ2-7, with D possibly TRBD1 on 6 matching bases. This CDR3 is built from 14 residues. Germline CDR1 is SGHVS and CDR2 is FQNEAQ. Trimming removed 2 bases at V and 2 bases at J, with 10 bases between. The CDR3 DNA sequence: TGTGCCAGCAGCTTAAGACAGGAACCCTACGAGCAGTACTTC. Its protein is CASSLRQEPYEQYF.

This clone was detected once. The gene calls are TRBV7-8 and TRBJ2-7; 9 bases map to TRBD1. CDR1 SGHVS and CDR2 FQNEAQ come from the germline V gene. The CDR3 is 16 residues long. The junction had 12 bases not matched to a gene; V was cut back by 5 bases and J by 4 bases. The CDR3 spells CASSPQRQGEYYEQYF. The CDR3 DNA follows: TGTGCCAGCAGCCCACAGAGACAGGGGGAGTATTACGAGCAGTACTTC.

V usage is TRBV19 and J usage is TRBJ2-1; 7 bases align to TRBD2. From germline, CDR1 is LNHDA and CDR2 SQIVND (reference sequence). With 7 bases clipped from V and 0 bases from J, the junction kept 15 bases outside the gene matches. The CDR3 spans 18 residues. The CDR3 spells CASTPVWEGPSSYNEQFF. CDR3 nucleotides: TGTGCCAGTACGCCTGTCTGGGAGGGCCCTAGCTCCTACAATGAGCAGTTCTTC.

On this clone: The germline gene is not matched at one end of the junction; a read error may be the cause. V is TRBV7-7 and J is TRBJ2-1; no clear D gene. Germline CDR1 and CDR2: SSHAT and FNYEAQ (reference sequence). The CDR3 spans 13 residues. As DNA, the CDR3 is TGTGCTAGCAGCTTAGATCCTCGGAATGAGCAGTTCTTC. Translating it yields CASSLDPRNEQFF.

The CDR3 region is CASSRGRSGYNEQFF. The CDR3 DNA is TGTGCCAGCAGCCGCGGGAGGAGTGGATACAATGAGCAGTTCTTC. V gene TRBV7-2 combines with J gene TRBJ2-1, with TRBD2 matching 8 bases. Germline lookup yields CDR1 SGHTA and CDR2 FQGNSA. This CDR3 is 15 amino acids long. V gave up 5 bases and J gave up 4 bases; unmatched junction bases: 7.